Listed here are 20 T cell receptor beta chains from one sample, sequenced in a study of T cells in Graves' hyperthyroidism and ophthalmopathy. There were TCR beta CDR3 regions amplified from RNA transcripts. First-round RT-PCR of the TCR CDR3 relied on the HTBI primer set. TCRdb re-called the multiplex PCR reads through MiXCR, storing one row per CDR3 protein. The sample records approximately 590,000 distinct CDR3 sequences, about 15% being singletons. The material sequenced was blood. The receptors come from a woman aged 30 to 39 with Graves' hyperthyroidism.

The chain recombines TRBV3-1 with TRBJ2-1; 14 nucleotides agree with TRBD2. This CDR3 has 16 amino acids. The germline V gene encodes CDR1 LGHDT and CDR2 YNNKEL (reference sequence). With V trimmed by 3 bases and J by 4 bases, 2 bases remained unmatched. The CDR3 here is CASSHRLAGGYNEQFF. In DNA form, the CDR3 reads TGTGCCAGCAGCCATAGACTAGCGGGGGGGTACAATGAGCAGTTCTTC.

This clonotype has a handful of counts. CDR3 sequence reads: CATSRDLNSYEQYF. CDR3 nucleotides: TGTGCCACCAGCAGAGATCTAAACAGCTACGAGCAGTACTTC. V usage is TRBV15 and J usage is TRBJ2-7; D is unclear. This CDR3 contains 14 residues. The germline gives CDR1 LNHNV, CDR2 YYDKDF (reference sequence). V was shortened by 0 bases and J by 3 bases, with 9 bases between the two germline ends. Together with reference TRBV15 and TRBJ2-7, the CDR3 gives the full variable domain: DAMVIQNPRYQVTQFGKPVTLSCSQTLNHNVMYWYQQKSSQAPKLLFHYYDKDFNNEADTPDNFQSRRPNTSFCFLDIRSPGLGDTAMYLCATSRDLNSYEQYFGPGTRLTVT.

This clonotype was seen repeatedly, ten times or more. The CDR3 here is CASSPGGTGYYEQFF. The CDR3 DNA reads as TGTGCCAGCAGCCCCGGGGGCACCGGGTATTATGAGCAGTTCTTC. This chain uses TRBV11-2 with TRBJ2-1, with D perhaps matching TRBD1 or TRBD2 (6 bases each). V lost 5 bases, J lost 8 bases, and 19 bases lay in between. Germline CDR1 and CDR2: SGHAT and FQNNGV. The CDR3 spans 15 residues.

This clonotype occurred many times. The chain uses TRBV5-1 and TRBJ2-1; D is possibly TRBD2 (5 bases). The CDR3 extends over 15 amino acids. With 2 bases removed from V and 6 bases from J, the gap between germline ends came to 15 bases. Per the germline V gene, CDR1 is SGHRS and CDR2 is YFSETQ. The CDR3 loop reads CASSLTGFPGNEQFF. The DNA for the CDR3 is TGCGCCAGCAGCTTAACGGGGTTCCCGGGCAATGAGCAGTTCTTC.

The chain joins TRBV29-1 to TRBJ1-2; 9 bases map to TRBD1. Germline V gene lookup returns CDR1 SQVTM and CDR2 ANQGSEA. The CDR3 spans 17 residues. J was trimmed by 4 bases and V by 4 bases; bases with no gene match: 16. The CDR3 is CSVAGTGQHQRGYGYTF. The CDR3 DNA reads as TGCAGCGTTGCTGGGACAGGGCAACACCAACGGGGCTATGGCTACACCTTC.

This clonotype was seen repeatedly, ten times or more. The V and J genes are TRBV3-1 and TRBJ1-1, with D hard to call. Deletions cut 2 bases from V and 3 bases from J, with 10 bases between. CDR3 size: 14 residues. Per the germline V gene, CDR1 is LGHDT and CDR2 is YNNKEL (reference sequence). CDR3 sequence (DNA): TGTGCCAGCAGCCAAAACCGTCTGTACACTGAAGCTTTCTTT. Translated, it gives CASSQNRLYTEAFF.

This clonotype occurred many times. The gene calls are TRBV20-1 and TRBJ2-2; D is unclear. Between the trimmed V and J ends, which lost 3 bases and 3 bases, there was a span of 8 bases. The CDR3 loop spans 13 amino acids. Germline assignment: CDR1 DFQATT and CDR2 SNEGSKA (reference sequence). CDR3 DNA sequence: TGCAGTGCTAGGGCCCCAGACACCGGGGAGCTGTTTTTT. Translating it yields CSARAPDTGELFF.

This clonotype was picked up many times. The CDR3 loop reads CASSPPIGTGPETQYF. CDR3 sequence (DNA): TGTGCCAGCAGTCCCCCCATCGGGACAGGGCCAGAGACCCAGTACTTC. The gene calls are TRBV12-3 or TRBV12-4 and TRBJ2-5; 9 bases line up with TRBD1. The V and J ends lost 5 bases and 4 bases, in that order; junction bases with no gene match: 11. This CDR3 has 16 amino acids.

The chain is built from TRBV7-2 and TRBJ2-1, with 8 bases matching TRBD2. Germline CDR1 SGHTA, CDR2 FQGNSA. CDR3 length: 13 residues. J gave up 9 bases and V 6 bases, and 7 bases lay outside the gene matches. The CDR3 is CASRPGGAGEQFF. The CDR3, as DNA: TGTGCCAGCAGACCCGGGGGGGCTGGTGAGCAGTTCTTC. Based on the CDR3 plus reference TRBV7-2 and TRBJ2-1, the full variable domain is GAGVSQSPSNKVTEKGKDVELRCDPISGHTALYWYRQSLGQGLEFLIYFQGNSAPDKSGLPSDRFSAERTGGSVSTLTIQRTQQEDSAVYLCASRPGGAGEQFFGPGTRLTVL.

The CDR3: CASSLRGLGTEAFF. In nucleotides, the CDR3 is TGTGCCAGCAGCTTAAGGGGGCTGGGCACTGAAGCTTTCTTT. J is TRBJ1-1 and V is TRBV7-2; TRBD1 matches at 7 bases. The CDR3 covers 14 residues. The V gene end was trimmed by 2 bases and the J gene end by 4 bases; junction bases not matched to a gene: 4. CDR1 SGHTA and CDR2 FQGNSA come from the germline V gene. The entire variable domain, with the rest obtained from reference TRBV7-2 and TRBJ1-1, is as follows: GAGVSQSPSNKVTEKGKDVELRCDPISGHTALYWYRQSLGQGLEFLIYFQGNSAPDKSGLPSDRFSAERTGGSVSTLTIQRTQQEDSAVYLCASSLRGLGTEAFFGQGTRLTVV.

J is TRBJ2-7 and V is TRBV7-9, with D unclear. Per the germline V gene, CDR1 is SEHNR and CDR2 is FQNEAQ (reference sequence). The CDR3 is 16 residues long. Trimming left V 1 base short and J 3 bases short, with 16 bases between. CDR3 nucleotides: TGTGCCAGCAGCTTAGTGTCGTCAAGGAGTGACTACGAGCAGTACTTC. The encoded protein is CASSLVSSRSDYEQYF.

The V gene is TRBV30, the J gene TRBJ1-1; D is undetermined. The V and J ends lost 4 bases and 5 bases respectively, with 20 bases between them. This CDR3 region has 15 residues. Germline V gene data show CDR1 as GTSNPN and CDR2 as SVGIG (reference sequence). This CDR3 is CAWIPGGFVGTEAFF. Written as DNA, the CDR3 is TGTGCCTGGATACCGGGAGGCTTCGTCGGGACTGAAGCTTTCTTT.

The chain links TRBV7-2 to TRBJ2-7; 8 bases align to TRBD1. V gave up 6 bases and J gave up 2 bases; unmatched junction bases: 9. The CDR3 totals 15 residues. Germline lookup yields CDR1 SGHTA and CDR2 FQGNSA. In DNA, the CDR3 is TGTGCCAGCAGTTCCCCGGGACAGGTACCCTACGAGCAGTACTTC. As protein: CASSSPGQVPYEQYF.

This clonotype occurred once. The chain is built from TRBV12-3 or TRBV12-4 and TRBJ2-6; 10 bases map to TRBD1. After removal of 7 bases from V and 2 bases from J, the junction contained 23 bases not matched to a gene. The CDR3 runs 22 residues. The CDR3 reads CASTLKVFGQGQGNPGANVLTF. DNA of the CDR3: TGTGCCAGCACTCTTAAAGTTTTTGGTCAGGGACAGGGGAATCCTGGGGCCAACGTCCTGACTTTC.

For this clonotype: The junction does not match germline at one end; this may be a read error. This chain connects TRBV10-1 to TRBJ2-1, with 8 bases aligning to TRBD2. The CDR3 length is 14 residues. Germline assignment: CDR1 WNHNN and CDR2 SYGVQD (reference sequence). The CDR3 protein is CVSSSPGRANEQFF. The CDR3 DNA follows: TGCGTCAGCAGTTCACCCGGGAGGGCGAATGAGCAGTTCTTC.

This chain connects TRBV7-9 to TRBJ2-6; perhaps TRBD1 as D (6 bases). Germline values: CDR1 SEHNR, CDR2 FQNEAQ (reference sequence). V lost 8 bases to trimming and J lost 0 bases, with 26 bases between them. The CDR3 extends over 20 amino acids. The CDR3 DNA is TGTGCCAGCGGTATCAGAGTCACCGGGACAAACGGCTCTGGGGCCAACGTCCTGACTTTC. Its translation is CASGIRVTGTNGSGANVLTF.

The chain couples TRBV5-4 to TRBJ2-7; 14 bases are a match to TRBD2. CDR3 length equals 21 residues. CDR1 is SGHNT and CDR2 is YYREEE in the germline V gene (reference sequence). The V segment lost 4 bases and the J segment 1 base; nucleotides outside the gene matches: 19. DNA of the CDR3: TGTGCCAGCAGCACCGGGACAGGGTGGACTAGCGGGAGGTTGGGTTCCTACGAGCAGTACTTC. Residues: CASSTGTGWTSGRLGSYEQYF.

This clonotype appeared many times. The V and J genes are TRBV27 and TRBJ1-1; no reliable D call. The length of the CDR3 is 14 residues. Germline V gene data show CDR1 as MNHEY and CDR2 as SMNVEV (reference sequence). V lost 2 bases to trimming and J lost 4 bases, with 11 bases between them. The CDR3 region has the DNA TGTGCCAGCAGTTTAACCAGGTACTCCACTGAAGCTTTCTTT. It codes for CASSLTRYSTEAFF.

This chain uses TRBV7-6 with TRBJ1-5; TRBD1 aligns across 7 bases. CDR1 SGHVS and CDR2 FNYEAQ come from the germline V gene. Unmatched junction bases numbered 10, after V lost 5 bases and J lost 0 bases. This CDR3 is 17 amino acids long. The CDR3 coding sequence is TGTGCCAGCAGCCCGAGGGAGGGGACAGTTAGCAATCAGCCCCAGCATTTT. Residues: CASSPREGTVSNQPQHF.

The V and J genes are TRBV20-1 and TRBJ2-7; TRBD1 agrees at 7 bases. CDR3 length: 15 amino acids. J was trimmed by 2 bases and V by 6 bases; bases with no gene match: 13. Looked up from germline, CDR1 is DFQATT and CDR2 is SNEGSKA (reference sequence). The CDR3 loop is CSATSTGPLTYEQYF. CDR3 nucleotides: TGCAGTGCCACCTCGACAGGGCCTTTAACCTACGAGCAGTACTTC.